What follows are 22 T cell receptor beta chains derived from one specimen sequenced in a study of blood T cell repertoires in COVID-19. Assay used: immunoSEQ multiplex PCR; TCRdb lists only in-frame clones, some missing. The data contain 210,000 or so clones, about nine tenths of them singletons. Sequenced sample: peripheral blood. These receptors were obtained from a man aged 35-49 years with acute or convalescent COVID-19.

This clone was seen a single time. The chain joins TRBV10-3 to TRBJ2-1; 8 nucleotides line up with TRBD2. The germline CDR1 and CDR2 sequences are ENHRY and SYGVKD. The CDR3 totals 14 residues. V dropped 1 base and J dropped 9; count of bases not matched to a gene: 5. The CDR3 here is CAISEWIAGSEQFF. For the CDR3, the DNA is TGTGCCATCAGTGAGTGGATAGCGGGAAGTGAGCAGTTCTTC.

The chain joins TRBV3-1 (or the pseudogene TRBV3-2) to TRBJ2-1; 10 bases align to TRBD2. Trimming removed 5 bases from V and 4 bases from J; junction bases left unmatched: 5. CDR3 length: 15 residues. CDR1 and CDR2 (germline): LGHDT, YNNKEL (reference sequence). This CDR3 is CASSVLSGGYNEQFF. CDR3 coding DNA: TGTGCCAGCAGCGTACTTAGCGGGGGGTACAATGAGCAGTTCTTC.

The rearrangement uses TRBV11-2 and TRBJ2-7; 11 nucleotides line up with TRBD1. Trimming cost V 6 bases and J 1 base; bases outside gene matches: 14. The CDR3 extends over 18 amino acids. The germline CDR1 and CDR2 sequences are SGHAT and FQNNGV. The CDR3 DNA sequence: TGTGCCAGCAGTACCCTTATAGGGGACAGGGGGTATTCCTACGAGCAGTACTTC. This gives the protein CASSTLIGDRGYSYEQYF.

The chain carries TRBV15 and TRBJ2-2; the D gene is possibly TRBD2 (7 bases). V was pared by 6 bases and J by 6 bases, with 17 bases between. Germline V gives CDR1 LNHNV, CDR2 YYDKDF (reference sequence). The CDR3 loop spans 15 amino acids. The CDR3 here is CATSPGGRGAGELFF. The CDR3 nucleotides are TGTGCCACCAGTCCCGGGGGGCGAGGAGCCGGGGAGCTGTTTTTT.

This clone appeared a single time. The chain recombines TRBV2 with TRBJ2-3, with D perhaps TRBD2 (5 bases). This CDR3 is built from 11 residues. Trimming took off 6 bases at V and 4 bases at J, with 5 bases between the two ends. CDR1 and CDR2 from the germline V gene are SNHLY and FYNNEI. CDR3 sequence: CASSGADTQYF. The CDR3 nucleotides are TGTGCCAGCAGCGGGGCAGATACGCAGTATTTT.

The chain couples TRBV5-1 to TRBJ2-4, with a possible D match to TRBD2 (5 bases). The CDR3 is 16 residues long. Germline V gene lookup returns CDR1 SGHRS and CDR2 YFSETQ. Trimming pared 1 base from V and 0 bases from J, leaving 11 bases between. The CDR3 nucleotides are TGCGCCAGCAGCTTGACCCCGGGGTTAGCCAAAAACATTCAGTACTTC. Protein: CASSLTPGLAKNIQYF.

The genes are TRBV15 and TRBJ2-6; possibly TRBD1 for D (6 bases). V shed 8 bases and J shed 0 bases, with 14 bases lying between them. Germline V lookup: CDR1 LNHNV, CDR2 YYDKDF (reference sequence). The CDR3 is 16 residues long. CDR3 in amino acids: CATGFGGLSGANVLTF. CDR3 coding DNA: TGTGCCACCGGCTTTGGGGGCCTCTCTGGGGCCAACGTCCTGACTTTC.

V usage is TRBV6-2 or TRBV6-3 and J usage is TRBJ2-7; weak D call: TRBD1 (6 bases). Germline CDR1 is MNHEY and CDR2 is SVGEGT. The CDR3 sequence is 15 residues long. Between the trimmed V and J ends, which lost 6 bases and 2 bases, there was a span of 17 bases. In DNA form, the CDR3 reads TGTGCCAGCAGCCGGGGAGCAGGGGCCCCCTACGAGCAGTACTTC. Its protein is CASSRGAGAPYEQYF.

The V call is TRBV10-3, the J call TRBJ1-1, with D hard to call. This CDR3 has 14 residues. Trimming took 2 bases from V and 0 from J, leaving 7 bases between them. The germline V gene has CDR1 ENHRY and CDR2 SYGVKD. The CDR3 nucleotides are TGTGCCATCAGTGAGGGGAGCTTGAACACTGAAGCTTTCTTT. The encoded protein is CAISEGSLNTEAFF.

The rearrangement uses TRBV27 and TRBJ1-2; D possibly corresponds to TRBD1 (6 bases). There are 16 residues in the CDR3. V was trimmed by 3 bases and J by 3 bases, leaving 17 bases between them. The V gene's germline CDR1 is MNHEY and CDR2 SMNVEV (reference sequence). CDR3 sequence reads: CASSFRAPRGDYGYTF. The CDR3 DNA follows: TGTGCCAGCAGTTTTCGGGCACCCAGGGGCGACTATGGCTACACCTTC.

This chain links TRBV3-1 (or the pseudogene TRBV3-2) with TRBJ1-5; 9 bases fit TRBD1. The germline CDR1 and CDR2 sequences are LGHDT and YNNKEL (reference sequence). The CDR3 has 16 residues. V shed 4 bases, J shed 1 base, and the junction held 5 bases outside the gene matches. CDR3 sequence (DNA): TGTGCCAGCAGCCCTGGACAGGGGCGAAGCAATCAGCCCCAGCATTTT. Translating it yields CASSPGQGRSNQPQHF.

Here the CDR3 reads CASSLHQLYNEQFF. The CDR3 nucleotides are TGTGCCAGCAGCTTGCACCAACTCTACAATGAGCAGTTCTTC. This chain uses TRBV5-6 with TRBJ2-1; D remains unclear. This CDR3 has 14 amino acids. CDR1 and CDR2 from the germline V gene are SGHDT and YYEEEE. V lost 1 base to trimming and J lost 3 bases, with 8 bases between them.

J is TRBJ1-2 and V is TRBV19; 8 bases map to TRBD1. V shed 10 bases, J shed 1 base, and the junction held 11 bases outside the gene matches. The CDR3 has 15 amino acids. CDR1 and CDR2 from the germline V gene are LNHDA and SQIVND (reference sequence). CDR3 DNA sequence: TGTGCCATTGTTTTCCGGGACAGGCTTAACTATGGCTACACCTTC. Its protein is CAIVFRDRLNYGYTF.

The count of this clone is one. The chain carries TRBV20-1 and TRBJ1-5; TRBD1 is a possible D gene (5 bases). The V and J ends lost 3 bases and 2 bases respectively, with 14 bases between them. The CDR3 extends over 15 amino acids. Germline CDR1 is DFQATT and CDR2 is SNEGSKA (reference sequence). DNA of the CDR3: TGCAGTGCTAGTCCGTCAGGGAGGGGCAATCAGCCCCAGCATTTT. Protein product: CSASPSGRGNQPQHF.

This chain's CDR3 is CASSLFVDTEAFF. Here the CDR3 DNA reads TGTGCCAGCAGTTTATTTGTTGACACTGAAGCTTTCTTT. This sequence joins TRBV14 and TRBJ1-1; no reliable D call. The germline CDR1 and CDR2 sequences are SGHDN and FVKESK. The CDR3 is 13 residues long. V was shortened by 6 bases and J by 3 bases, with 11 bases between the two germline ends.

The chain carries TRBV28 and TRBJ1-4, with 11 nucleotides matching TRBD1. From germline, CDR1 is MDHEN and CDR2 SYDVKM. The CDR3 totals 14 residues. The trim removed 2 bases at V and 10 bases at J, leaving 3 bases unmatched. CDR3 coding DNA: TGTGCCAGCAGTTTAGGGGACAGGGGGGGAAAACTGTTTTTT. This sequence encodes CASSLGDRGGKLFF. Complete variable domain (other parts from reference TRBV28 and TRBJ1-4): DVKVTQSSRYLVKRTGEKVFLECVQDMDHENMFWYRQDPGLGLRLIYFSYDVKMKEKGDIPEGYSVSREKKERFSLILESASTNQTSMYLCASSLGDRGGKLFFGSGTQLSVL.

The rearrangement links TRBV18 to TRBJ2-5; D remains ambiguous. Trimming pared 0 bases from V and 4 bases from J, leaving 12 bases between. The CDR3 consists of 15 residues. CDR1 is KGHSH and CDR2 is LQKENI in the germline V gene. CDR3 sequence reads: CASSPPSNSRETQYF. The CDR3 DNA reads TGTGCCAGCTCACCACCGTCTAACAGCAGAGAGACCCAGTACTTC.

The CDR3: CASSFLGTGAGDTQYF. The CDR3 DNA reads TGTGCCAGCAGCTTCCTCGGGACAGGGGCGGGAGATACGCAGTATTTT. V is TRBV7-3 and J is TRBJ2-3; 10 nucleotides line up with TRBD1. This CDR3 has 16 amino acids. CDR1 is SGHTA, CDR2 FQGTGA, per germline. V lost 3 bases to trimming and J lost 5 bases; unmatched junction nucleotides: 8. Complete variable domain (other parts from reference TRBV7-3 and TRBJ2-3): GAGVSQTPSNKVTEKGKYVELRCDPISGHTALYWYRQSLGQGPEFLIYFQGTGAADDSGLPNDRFFAVRPEGSVSTLKIQRTERGDSAVYLCASSFLGTGAGDTQYFGPGTRLTVL.

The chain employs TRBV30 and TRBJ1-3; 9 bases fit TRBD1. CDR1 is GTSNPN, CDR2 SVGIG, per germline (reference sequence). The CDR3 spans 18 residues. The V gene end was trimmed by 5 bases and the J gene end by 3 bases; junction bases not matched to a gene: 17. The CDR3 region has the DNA TGTGCCTGGCACCCATTGGGGACAGGGCGGTTGAATGGAAACACCATATATTTT. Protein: CAWHPLGTGRLNGNTIYF.

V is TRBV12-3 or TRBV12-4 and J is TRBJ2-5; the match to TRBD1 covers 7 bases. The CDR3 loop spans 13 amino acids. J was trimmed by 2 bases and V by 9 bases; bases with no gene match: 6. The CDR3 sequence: CASTGQPQETQYF. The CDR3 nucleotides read TGTGCCAGTACGGGACAGCCGCAAGAGACCCAGTACTTC.

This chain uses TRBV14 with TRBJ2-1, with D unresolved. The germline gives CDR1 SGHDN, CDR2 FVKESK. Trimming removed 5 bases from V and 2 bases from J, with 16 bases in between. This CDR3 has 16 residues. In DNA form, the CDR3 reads TGTGCCAGCAGCGCCACCCGGTTTTCCGCCTACAATGAGCAGTTCTTC. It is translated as CASSATRFSAYNEQFF.

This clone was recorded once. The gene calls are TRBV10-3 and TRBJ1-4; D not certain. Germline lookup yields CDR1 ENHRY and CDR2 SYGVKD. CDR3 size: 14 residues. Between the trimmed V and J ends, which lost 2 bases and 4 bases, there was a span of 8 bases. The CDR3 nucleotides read TGTGCCATCAGTGAGAATCCTAGTAATGAAAAACTGTTTTTT. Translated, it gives CAISENPSNEKLFF.